What follows are 16 T cell receptor beta chains derived from one specimen sequenced in a study of blood T cell repertoires in COVID-19. TCRdb's copy holds only in-frame clones and misses some; the assay was immunoSEQ multiplex PCR. The sample holds a few hundred thousand clones; approximately 80% are singletons and the top ten take 10% to 13%. The sequencing sample was made of peripheral blood. These receptors were obtained from a woman of 80 years or more with COVID-19, enrolled during active disease.

J is TRBJ2-7 and V is TRBV6-5, with 10 bases aligning to TRBD2. V trimming: 1 base; J trimming: 5 bases; junction bases outside the gene matches: 5. Germline assignment: CDR1 MNHEY and CDR2 SVGAGI. The CDR3 totals 15 residues. In DNA, the CDR3 is TGTGCCAGCAGTTACTTGCCTAGCGGGGGTAACGAGCAGTACTTC. This translates into CASSYLPSGGNEQYF.

The V call is TRBV2, the J call TRBJ2-1, with 11 bases aligning to TRBD2. Trimming at V came to 0 bases and at J to 0 bases, leaving 4 bases not matched to a gene. Germline lookup yields CDR1 SNHLY and CDR2 FYNNEI. The CDR3 has 18 residues. The CDR3 loop is CASSEALAGGLSYNEQFF. Here the CDR3 DNA reads TGTGCCAGCAGTGAAGCGCTAGCGGGGGGCCTCTCCTACAATGAGCAGTTCTTC.

The V gene is TRBV10-3, the J gene TRBJ2-1, with TRBD2 matching 13 bases. The V gene end was trimmed by 4 bases and the J gene end by 2 bases; junction bases not matched to a gene: 2. Germline lookup yields CDR1 ENHRY and CDR2 SYGVKD. The CDR3 loop spans 16 amino acids. The CDR3 coding sequence is TGTGCCATCAGTGGGGGACTAGCGGGGACCTACAATGAGCAGTTCTTC. The encoded protein is CAISGGLAGTYNEQFF.

On this clone itself: A read error may account for a junction end that differs from germline. The CDR3 DNA reads as TGTGCTAGCAGCCTAAATCCGGGACAGGGTGACCAGTACTTC. Protein: CASSLNPGQGDQYF. The V gene is TRBV7-7, the J gene TRBJ2-5, with TRBD1 identical over 9 bases. This CDR3 has 14 residues. CDR1 and CDR2 from the germline V gene are SSHAT and FNYEAQ (reference sequence).

The V and J genes are TRBV19 and TRBJ2-3, with 16 bases fitting TRBD2. The length of the CDR3 is 20 residues. CDR1 LNHDA and CDR2 SQIVND come from the germline V gene (reference sequence). The V and J ends lost 5 bases and 1 base, in that order; junction bases with no gene match: 12. CDR3 region: CASSVPPGLAGGSGTDTQYF. The CDR3 coding sequence is TGTGCCAGTAGTGTCCCCCCGGGACTAGCGGGGGGGTCTGGCACAGATACGCAGTATTTT. The full variable domain, rest sourced from reference TRBV19 and TRBJ2-3, is DGGITQSPKYLFRKEGQNVTLSCEQNLNHDAMYWYRQDPGQGLRLIYYSQIVNDFQKGDIAEGYSVSREKKESFPLTVTSAQKNPTAFYLCASSVPPGLAGGSGTDTQYFGPGTRLTVL.

The chain has TRBV6-5 and TRBJ1-3, with 8 positions matching TRBD1. J gave up 4 bases and V 4 bases, and 6 bases lay outside the gene matches. Germline assignment: CDR1 MNHEY and CDR2 SVGAGI. This CDR3 comprises 15 residues. The CDR3 nucleotides read TGTGCCAGCAGTTTTACAGGGGGTTCAGGAAACACCATATATTTT. This gives the protein CASSFTGGSGNTIYF.

This chain connects TRBV10-2 to TRBJ2-1; 12 bases agree with TRBD2. The V gene end was trimmed by 4 bases and the J gene end by 2 bases; junction bases not matched to a gene: 9. The CDR3 is 18 amino acids. Germline loops: CDR1 WSHSY, CDR2 SAAADI. The CDR3 bases are TGCGCCAGCAGTGGGGGGACTAGCGGGCAAATGCCCTACAATGAGCAGTTCTTC. It yields the protein CASSGGTSGQMPYNEQFF.

The chain combines TRBV5-4 with TRBJ1-6, with D perhaps matching TRBD1 (6 bases). Per germline, CDR1 SGHNT and CDR2 YYREEE (reference sequence). V was clipped by 4 bases and J by 7 bases, with 15 bases between them. The CDR3 is 15 amino acids. The CDR3 bases are TGTGCCAGCAGCGGAACAGGGCAAGGGAATTCACCCCTCCACTTT. This codes for CASSGTGQGNSPLHF. Filled out from reference TRBV5-4 and TRBJ1-6, the complete variable domain reads ETGVTQSPTHLIKTRGQQVTLRCSSQSGHNTVSWYQQALGQGPQFIFQYYREEENGRGNFPPRFSGLQFPNYSSELNVNALELDDSALYLCASSGTGQGNSPLHFGNGTRLTVT.

The V gene is TRBV7-9, the J gene TRBJ2-5; TRBD1 matches 10 bases. Germline V lookup: CDR1 SEHNR, CDR2 FQNEAQ (reference sequence). V dropped 10 bases and J dropped 1; count of bases not matched to a gene: 6. There are 14 residues in the CDR3. The CDR3 nucleotides are TGTGCCACGAGGACAGGGGGTAGCCAAGAGACCCAGTACTTC. This gives the protein CATRTGGSQETQYF. Combining the CDR3 with reference TRBV7-9 and TRBJ2-5 gives the whole variable domain DTGVSQNPRHKITKRGQNVTFRCDPISEHNRLYWYRQTLGQGPEFLTYFQNEAQLEKSRLLSDRFSAERPKGSFSTLEIQRTEQGDSAMYLCATRTGGSQETQYFGPGTRLLVL.

The V call is TRBV24-1, the J call TRBJ2-5, with 8 nucleotides matching TRBD2. Germline loops: CDR1 KGHDR, CDR2 SFDVKD. V gave up 0 bases and J gave up 2 bases; unmatched junction bases: 7. This CDR3 spans 17 amino acids. The CDR3 loop is CATSDLHRGGGQETQYF. The CDR3 DNA reads TGTGCCACCAGTGATTTGCACCGGGGGGGTGGTCAAGAGACCCAGTACTTC.

This rearrangement joins TRBV16 to TRBJ1-5, with TRBD1 matching over 9 bases. From germline, CDR1 is KGHSY and CDR2 FQNENV. This CDR3 contains 14 residues. The junction had 6 bases not matched to a gene; V was cut back by 7 bases and J by 5 bases. This CDR3 reads CASTAGTGHQPQHF. The CDR3 DNA is TGTGCCAGCACTGCCGGGACAGGGCATCAGCCCCAGCATTTT.

The rearrangement links TRBV24-1 to TRBJ2-2; 8 nucleotides agree with TRBD1. Germline V gene data show CDR1 as KGHDR and CDR2 as SFDVKD. With V trimmed by 7 bases and J by 6 bases, 0 bases remained unmatched. The CDR3 has 12 amino acids. The CDR3 spells CATRDRAGELFF. For the CDR3, the DNA is TGTGCCACCAGGGACAGGGCCGGGGAGCTGTTTTTT.

The V and J genes are TRBV28 and TRBJ1-1; 8 bases line up with TRBD1. Germline assignment: CDR1 MDHEN and CDR2 SYDVKM. The CDR3 consists of 13 residues. V was pared by 7 bases and J by 9 bases, with 10 bases of the junction left unmatched. The CDR3, as DNA: TGTGCCAGCATCGAACAGGGGGACGAGAAAGCTTTCTTT. Its protein is CASIEQGDEKAFF.

The gene calls are TRBV5-6 and TRBJ1-2; 9 bases are shared with TRBD1. The CDR3 has 12 residues. V shed 4 bases and J 7 bases; nucleotides not matched to a gene: 2. Germline V gene sequence: CDR1 SGHDT, CDR2 YYEEEE. The CDR3 DNA reads TGTGCCAGCAGCGTGGACAGGGGTGGCTACACCTTC. Encoded protein: CASSVDRGGYTF.

The genes are TRBV20-1 and TRBJ2-1, with D tentatively TRBD2 (5 bases). The V gene's germline CDR1 is DFQATT and CDR2 SNEGSKA (reference sequence). Trimming removed 5 bases at V and 10 bases at J, with 12 bases between. The CDR3 covers 11 residues. CDR3 coding DNA: TGCAGTGCTCCCGAACGAGGGGAGCAGTTCTTC. The encoded protein is CSAPERGEQFF.

V is TRBV4-1 and J is TRBJ1-2; 12 bases line up with TRBD1. CDR1 is MGHRA and CDR2 is YSYEKL in the germline V gene. V trimming: 1 base; J trimming: 4 bases; junction bases outside the gene matches: 4. This CDR3 region has 16 residues. Here the CDR3 DNA reads TGCGCCAGCAGCCAAGCCGGGACAGGGGGCGGCTATGGCTACACCTTC. The encoded protein is CASSQAGTGGGYGYTF.